Below are 10 T cell receptor beta chains sequenced from a single sample in a study of T cell changes during pregnancy in multiple sclerosis. Libraries were prepared by immunoSEQ multiplex PCR; TCRdb keeps only in-frame clonotypes and omits some of them. The table lists roughly 89,000 clones, approximately 95% of them singletons. This sample comprised peripheral blood, obtained after pregnancy. These receptors originate from a female donor in good health, enrolled as a control in a pregnancy study.

The genes are TRBV5-1 and TRBJ1-1; D is perhaps TRBD1 (6 bases). Trimming took 2 bases from V and 1 from J, leaving 9 bases between them. CDR3 size: 14 residues. Germline V CDR1 and CDR2: SGHRS, YFSETQ. CDR3: CASSLTGRNTEAFF. The CDR3 region has the DNA TGCGCCAGCAGCTTAACAGGGAGGAACACTGAAGCTTTCTTT.

This chain uses TRBV2 with TRBJ2-7, with 11 bases that match TRBD2. The CDR3 contains 15 residues. From germline, CDR1 is SNHLY and CDR2 FYNNEI. Unmatched junction bases numbered 6, after V lost 3 bases and J lost 5 bases. The CDR3 protein is CASSERLAGGNEQYF. In DNA, the CDR3 is TGTGCCAGCAGTGAGCGGCTAGCGGGAGGCAACGAGCAGTACTTC.

This clone was detected once. V gene TRBV19 combines with J gene TRBJ2-7; weak D call: TRBD1 (5 bases). The CDR3 is 15 residues long. V was shortened by 3 bases and J by 0 bases, with 12 bases between the two germline ends. CDR1 is LNHDA and CDR2 is SQIVND in the germline V gene (reference sequence). CDR3 in amino acids: CASSMGLYSSYEQYF. The CDR3 nucleotides read TGTGCCAGTAGTATGGGGCTTTACAGCTCCTACGAGCAGTACTTC.

The rearrangement links TRBV28 to TRBJ1-5; TRBD1 is a possible D gene (6 bases). The CDR3 consists of 13 residues. CDR1 MDHEN and CDR2 SYDVKM come from the germline V gene. Trimming left V 4 bases short and J 5 bases short, with 9 bases between. As DNA, the CDR3 is TGTGCCAGCAGTTCGGACAGATATCAGCCCCAGCATTTT. Amino acid sequence: CASSSDRYQPQHF.

The gene calls are TRBV19 and TRBJ2-4; possibly TRBD1 for D (6 bases). V was pared by 4 bases and J by 1 base, with 11 bases between. CDR1 and CDR2 (germline): LNHDA, SQIVND (reference sequence). The CDR3 extends over 15 amino acids. This chain's CDR3 is CASSTQGWAKNIQYF. As DNA, the CDR3 is TGTGCCAGTAGTACACAGGGATGGGCCAAAAACATTCAGTACTTC.

The chain joins TRBV11-3 to TRBJ2-1; the match to TRBD2 covers 11 bases. Germline V gene sequence: CDR1 SGHNT, CDR2 YENEEA. The CDR3 has 15 amino acids. J lost 3 bases, V lost 2 bases, and 0 bases had no gene match. In DNA, the CDR3 is TGTGCCAGCAGCTTACTAGCGGGAGGCTACAATGAGCAGTTCTTC. It translates to CASSLLAGGYNEQFF.

The genes are TRBV10-3 and TRBJ1-1; unclear D gene. V was clipped by 1 base and J by 8 bases, with 20 bases between them. The CDR3 sequence is 16 residues long. Germline V CDR1 and CDR2: ENHRY, SYGVKD. In nucleotides, the CDR3 is TGTGCCATCAGTGAGTTTCGGGGATGGACCCCGGGAGAAGCTTTCTTT. Protein sequence: CAISEFRGWTPGEAFF.

This chain joins TRBV28 and TRBJ2-1; D unresolved. The CDR3 has 12 amino acids. Germline CDR1 MDHEN, CDR2 SYDVKM. Trimming stripped 6 bases from V and 5 bases from J, with 8 bases between. CDR3 protein: CASSPRDNEQFF. CDR3 nucleotides: TGTGCCAGCAGCCCCCGGGACAATGAGCAGTTCTTC.

The genes are TRBV6-6 and TRBJ2-7, with D perhaps matching TRBD1 (5 bases). CDR3 length equals 14 residues. Germline CDR1 is MNHNY and CDR2 is SVGAGI (reference sequence). The V and J ends lost 5 bases and 4 bases respectively, with 15 bases between them. The CDR3 DNA sequence: TGTGCCAGCAGTCGAACATGGACACCTTACGAGCAGTACTTC. Translation: CASSRTWTPYEQYF.

This clone has only one observation. The rearrangement links TRBV5-1 to TRBJ2-7, with a weak D call TRBD1 (5 bases). Germline CDR1 is SGHRS and CDR2 is YFSETQ. This CDR3 is 14 amino acids long. The ends were cut back, 4 bases at V and 5 bases at J, with 16 bases in the middle. The CDR3 nucleotides are TGCGCCAGCAGCCCAGACCCAGGGTCCAACGAGCAGTACTTC. Residues: CASSPDPGSNEQYF.